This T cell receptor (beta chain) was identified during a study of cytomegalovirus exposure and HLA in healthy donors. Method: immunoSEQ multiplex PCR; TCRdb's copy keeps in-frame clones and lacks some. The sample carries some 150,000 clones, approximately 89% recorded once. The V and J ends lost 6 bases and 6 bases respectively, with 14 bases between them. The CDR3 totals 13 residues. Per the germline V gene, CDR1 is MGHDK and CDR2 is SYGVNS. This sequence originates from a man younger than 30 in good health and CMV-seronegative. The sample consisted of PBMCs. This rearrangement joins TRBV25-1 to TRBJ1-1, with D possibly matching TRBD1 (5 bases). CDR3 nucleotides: TGTGCCAGCAGCTTAGGGGTGAGCGCTGAAGCTTTCTTT. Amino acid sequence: CASSLGVSAEAFF.